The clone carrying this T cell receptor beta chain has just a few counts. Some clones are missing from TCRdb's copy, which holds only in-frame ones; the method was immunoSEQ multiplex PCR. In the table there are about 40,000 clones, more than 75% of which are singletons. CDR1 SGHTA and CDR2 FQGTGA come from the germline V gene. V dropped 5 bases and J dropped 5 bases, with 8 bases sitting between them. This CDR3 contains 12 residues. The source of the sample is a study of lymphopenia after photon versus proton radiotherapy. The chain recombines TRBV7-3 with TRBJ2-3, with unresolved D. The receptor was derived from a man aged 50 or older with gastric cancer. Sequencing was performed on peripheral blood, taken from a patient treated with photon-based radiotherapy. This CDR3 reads CASSKTQDTQYF. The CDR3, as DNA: TGTGCCAGCAGCAAGACTCAAGATACGCAGTATTTT.